This T cell receptor beta chain was retrieved from a study of long-term antiretroviral therapy in people with HIV. Samples held about 0.95-10 million cryopreserved PBMC, and DNA extraction followed. To note about this clone: No antigen is known for it. This sample includes further DNA sequences coding for the same CDR3.

Germline CDR1 is SNHLY and CDR2 is FYNNEI. Trimming shortened V by 6 bases and J by 5 bases, and 10 bases separated the two germline ends. The CDR3 covers 12 residues. Broader study findings: Post-treatment diversity went higher with ART but stayed below transplant donor controls.

The libraries were made with immunoSEQ v3.0 at survey level. Some clones are missing from TCRdb's copy, which holds only in-frame ones; the method was immunoSEQ multiplex PCR. The data show around 28,000 clones, approximately 86% seen once. The clonotype comes from a woman in her 30s with HIV. Sequenced here: unsorted PBMCs, sampled 0.8 years after starting antiretroviral therapy. The rearrangement joins TRBV2 to TRBJ1-1; D unresolved. CDR3 in amino acids: CASRGGRTEAFF. The CDR3, as DNA: TGTGCCAGCAGGGGAGGGAGGACTGAAGCTTTCTTT.